The 30 T cell receptor beta chains listed next were all sequenced from one sample in a study of PD-L1 blockade in urothelial cancer. Repertoires were generated with immunoSEQ multiplex PCR, while TCRdb's copy carries only in-frame clones and drops some. Among about 50,000 clones, roughly 80% were seen once, and the ten largest hold 8.8%. The time point: peripheral blood 6 weeks after treatment start. This specimen consisted of PBMCs, obtained around atezolizumab (anti-PD-L1) treatment. These receptors came from a man in his 70s with urothelial cancer.

The rearrangement links TRBV19 to TRBJ1-1, with no clear D. Trimming stripped 6 bases from V and 1 base from J, with 21 bases between. The CDR3 totals 17 residues. Germline V lookup: CDR1 LNHDA, CDR2 SQIVND (reference sequence). Here the CDR3 DNA reads TGTGCCAGTAGCCTATCATTCTACGGGGTCCAGAACACTGAAGCTTTCTTT. The encoded protein is CASSLSFYGVQNTEAFF. Full variable domain (missing parts from reference TRBV19 and TRBJ1-1): DGGITQSPKYLFRKEGQNVTLSCEQNLNHDAMYWYRQDPGQGLRLIYYSQIVNDFQKGDIAEGYSVSREKKESFPLTVTSAQKNPTAFYLCASSLSFYGVQNTEAFFGQGTRLTVV.

The rearrangement links TRBV6-1 to TRBJ2-3, with 7 bases aligning to TRBD1. The germline V gene has CDR1 MNHNS and CDR2 SASEGT. The V segment lost 4 bases and the J segment 3 bases; nucleotides outside the gene matches: 7. This CDR3 has 15 residues. The CDR3 sequence is CASSVGRQGTDTQYF. The CDR3 nucleotides are TGTGCCAGCAGTGTAGGCCGACAGGGAACAGATACGCAGTATTTT.

V and J are TRBV2 and TRBJ2-5; 10 nucleotides line up with TRBD1. CDR3 length: 14 residues. V gave up 6 bases and J gave up 3 bases; unmatched junction bases: 4. Germline V gene lookup returns CDR1 SNHLY and CDR2 FYNNEI. The CDR3 DNA is TGTGCCAGCAGCCAGACAGGGGGCGAAGAGACCCAGTACTTC. Translated, it gives CASSQTGGEETQYF.

This clone showed up just once. The V call is TRBV30, the J call TRBJ2-7, with 10 bases identical to TRBD1. CDR1 and CDR2 (germline): GTSNPN, SVGIG (reference sequence). Trimming at V came to 0 bases and at J to 5 bases, leaving 4 bases not matched to a gene. This CDR3 has 14 amino acids. CDR3 DNA: TGTGCCTGGAGTGTCGGGACAGGGGACCACGAGCAGTACTTC. This encodes CAWSVGTGDHEQYF.

The J gene is TRBJ2-3, the V gene TRBV9; the match to TRBD1 covers 12 bases. Germline V gene lookup returns CDR1 SGDLS and CDR2 YYNGEE. CDR3 size: 19 residues. With V trimmed by 2 bases and J by 4 bases, 14 bases remained unmatched. As DNA, the CDR3 is TGTGCCAGCAGCGTGGGGACAGGGGGCGCCGTTTGGACCTCAGATACGCAGTATTTT. Translated, it gives CASSVGTGGAVWTSDTQYF.

This chain links TRBV5-1 with TRBJ2-3; D possibly corresponds to TRBD2 (6 bases). V was trimmed by 0 bases and J by 2 bases, leaving 16 bases between them. This CDR3 is 17 amino acids long. Germline V gene data show CDR1 as SGHRS and CDR2 as YFSETQ. The CDR3, as DNA: TGCGCCAGCAGCTTGGAGGTTGGAGCGGGCCCCACAGATACGCAGTATTTT. Translating gives CASSLEVGAGPTDTQYF.

V gene TRBV5-1 combines with J gene TRBJ1-2; weak D call: TRBD1 (6 bases). The CDR3 totals 14 residues. Germline loops: CDR1 SGHRS, CDR2 YFSETQ. V dropped 5 bases and J dropped 2 bases, with 13 bases sitting between them. The CDR3 protein is CASSQGQLNYGYTF. CDR3 DNA sequence: TGCGCCAGCAGTCAAGGACAGTTGAACTATGGCTACACCTTC.

The chain recombines TRBV4-1 with TRBJ1-2, with D hard to call. With 1 base removed from V and 8 bases from J, the gap between germline ends came to 14 bases. Germline V gives CDR1 MGHRA, CDR2 YSYEKL. The CDR3 is made up of 14 amino acids. The CDR3 is CASSQGVGGGGYTF. In DNA form, the CDR3 reads TGCGCCAGCAGCCAAGGAGTTGGCGGTGGCGGCTACACCTTC.

This clone appeared a single time. The CDR3 bases are TGTGCCAGCAGTGACCCGTATAGCTCTGGAAACACCATATATTTT. This encodes CASSDPYSSGNTIYF. The gene calls are TRBV6-1 and TRBJ1-3; D gene ambiguous. V lost 3 bases and J 0 bases, leaving 9 bases between the germline ends. Germline V gene lookup returns CDR1 MNHNS and CDR2 SASEGT. The CDR3 is 15 amino acids.

J is TRBJ1-2 and V is TRBV19; 9 bases line up with TRBD1. CDR3 length: 14 amino acids. From germline, CDR1 is LNHDA and CDR2 SQIVND (reference sequence). V was pared by 3 bases and J by 3 bases, with 2 bases of the junction left unmatched. The CDR3 bases are TGTGCCAGTAGTATCCGGGACAGGGACTATGGCTACACCTTC. It yields the protein CASSIRDRDYGYTF.

This chain joins TRBV2 and TRBJ2-7, with D unresolved. The germline CDR1 and CDR2 sequences are SNHLY and FYNNEI. The CDR3 has 14 amino acids. Trimming cost V 0 bases and J 8 bases, with 14 bases left between them. The CDR3 sequence: CASSEAWATTKQYF. For the CDR3, the DNA is TGTGCCAGCAGTGAAGCCTGGGCCACGACAAAGCAGTACTTC.

V gene TRBV5-4 combines with J gene TRBJ1-4, with 10 bases aligning to TRBD1. After removal of 2 bases from V and 5 bases from J, the junction contained 6 bases not matched to a gene. The germline gives CDR1 SGHNT, CDR2 YYREEE (reference sequence). This CDR3 spans 16 amino acids. This CDR3 reads CASSFRGQGKNEKLFF. The DNA of the CDR3 is TGTGCCAGCAGCTTCCGGGGACAGGGGAAAAATGAAAAACTGTTTTTT.

Many counts were recorded for this clone. The chain uses TRBV18 and TRBJ2-2; D possibly corresponds to TRBD2 (5 bases). V shed 5 bases and J shed 5 bases, with 9 bases lying between them. CDR1 is KGHSH and CDR2 is LQKENI in the germline V gene. CDR3 length: 13 amino acids. The CDR3 DNA reads TGTGCCAGCTCAGGACTGGGGACCGGGGAGCTGTTTTTT. This codes for CASSGLGTGELFF.

V gene TRBV19 combines with J gene TRBJ2-3; 9 bases fit TRBD1. CDR1 and CDR2 from the germline V gene are LNHDA and SQIVND (reference sequence). The CDR3 totals 15 residues. J lost 3 bases, V lost 6 bases, and 7 bases had no gene match. The CDR3 region has the DNA TGTGCCAGTAGGGCCGGGACAGGGTGGACAGATACGCAGTATTTT. Protein sequence: CASRAGTGWTDTQYF.

This sequence joins TRBV5-6 and TRBJ2-5; maybe TRBD2 (6 bases). There are 15 residues in the CDR3. Trimming left V 3 bases short and J 4 bases short, with 16 bases between. Germline V gene data show CDR1 as SGHDT and CDR2 as YYEEEE. The CDR3: CASSWRAQGGETQYF. CDR3 in DNA: TGTGCCAGCAGCTGGAGGGCGCAGGGCGGAGAGACCCAGTACTTC.

The chain employs TRBV29-1 and TRBJ1-1; 7 bases map to TRBD1. J gave up 1 base and V 3 bases, and 2 bases lay outside the gene matches. The length of the CDR3 is 13 residues. Germline V gene data show CDR1 as SQVTM and CDR2 as ANQGSEA. CDR3 sequence (DNA): TGCAGCGTTGAGGGACAGACGAACACTGAAGCTTTCTTT. It codes for CSVEGQTNTEAFF.

The V gene is TRBV10-3, the J gene TRBJ2-1; weak D call: TRBD2 (7 bases). This CDR3 has 14 amino acids. Germline assignment: CDR1 ENHRY and CDR2 SYGVKD. V was cut by 11 bases and J by 8 bases, with 22 bases left in between. CDR3 nucleotides: TGTGCCGTCAATCGGGGGCGGGAGTTTCATGAGCAGTTCTTC. It specifies CAVNRGREFHEQFF.

The CDR3 nucleotides read TGCGCCAGCAGCTTCGGGGGACGACAAGAGACCCAGTACTTC. Encoded protein: CASSFGGRQETQYF. The chain joins TRBV5-1 to TRBJ2-5; tentative D call: TRBD2 (6 bases). The V gene lost 2 bases and the J gene lost 2 bases, with 10 bases spanning the gap. The CDR3 is 14 amino acids. CDR1 is SGHRS, CDR2 YFSETQ, per germline.

This rearrangement joins TRBV10-3 to TRBJ2-1; a weak D match, TRBD2 (6 bases). From germline, CDR1 is ENHRY and CDR2 SYGVKD. V was pared by 8 bases and J by 0 bases, with 14 bases between. CDR3 length: 15 amino acids. The CDR3 nucleotides are TGTGCCATCCAGAGCCGGGGGAGCTCCTACAATGAGCAGTTCTTC. This sequence encodes CAIQSRGSSYNEQFF.

The chain employs TRBV5-1 and TRBJ2-7, with 7 nucleotides matching TRBD1. The junction had 9 bases not matched to a gene; V was cut back by 5 bases and J by 7 bases. The CDR3 sequence is 13 residues long. CDR1 is SGHRS and CDR2 is YFSETQ in the germline V gene. The chain's CDR3 is CASRAEGAGEQYF. The DNA of the CDR3 is TGCGCCAGCAGGGCCGAGGGGGCAGGGGAGCAGTACTTC.

The chain has TRBV2 and TRBJ2-7, with TRBD2 identical over 8 bases. V dropped 7 bases and J dropped 0; count of bases not matched to a gene: 8. In germline, CDR1 is SNHLY, CDR2 FYNNEI. This CDR3 has 15 residues. CDR3 nucleotides: TGTGCCAGCAATGATCCTGGACTAGCCTCCTACGAGCAGTACTTC. Protein: CASNDPGLASYEQYF. The entire variable domain, with the rest obtained from reference TRBV2 and TRBJ2-7, is as follows: EPEVTQTPSHQVTQMGQEVILRCVPISNHLYFYWYRQILGQKVEFLVSFYNNEISEKSEIFDDQFSVERPDGSNFTLKIRSTKLEDSAMYFCASNDPGLASYEQYFGPGTRLTVT.

The CDR3 region is CASSLTSRTGWNEQYF. Written as DNA, the CDR3 is TGCGCCAGCAGTCTAACATCCAGGACAGGGTGGAACGAGCAGTACTTC. The rearrangement joins TRBV5-1 to TRBJ2-7; 8 bases map to TRBD1. The CDR3 length is 16 residues. Trimming removed 5 bases from V and 5 bases from J; junction bases left unmatched: 15. CDR1 is SGHRS, CDR2 YFSETQ, per germline.

A note on this clone: The sample holds other DNA sequences that translate to the same CDR3. The V call is TRBV28, the J call TRBJ1-4; 9 nucleotides match TRBD1. Germline values: CDR1 MDHEN, CDR2 SYDVKM. V was clipped by 2 bases and J by 4 bases; unmatched bases: 2. CDR3 length equals 15 residues. This CDR3 reads CASSLRQGVNEKLFF. CDR3 nucleotides: TGTGCCAGCAGTTTAAGACAGGGGGTTAATGAAAAACTGTTTTTT. The variable domain in full, with the rest retrieved from reference TRBV28 and TRBJ1-4, is DVKVTQSSRYLVKRTGEKVFLECVQDMDHENMFWYRQDPGLGLRLIYFSYDVKMKEKGDIPEGYSVSREKKERFSLILESASTNQTSMYLCASSLRQGVNEKLFFGSGTQLSVL.

The chain couples TRBV7-9 to TRBJ2-5; TRBD1 matches at 7 bases. This CDR3 has 13 residues. Germline V gene lookup returns CDR1 SEHNR and CDR2 FQNEAQ (reference sequence). The junction had 2 bases not matched to a gene; V was cut back by 5 bases and J by 2 bases. The CDR3 nucleotides read TGTGCCAGCAGCCAGACAGGGCAAGAGACCCAGTACTTC. Its protein product is CASSQTGQETQYF.

The chain links TRBV6-1 to TRBJ1-3; possibly TRBD1 for D (5 bases). Germline loops: CDR1 MNHNS, CDR2 SASEGT. V shed 4 bases and J shed 4 bases, with 14 bases lying between them. CDR3 size: 15 residues. In nucleotides, the CDR3 is TGTGCCAGCAGTGTCGCACGGGGGTCCGGAAACACCATATATTTT. Its protein is CASSVARGSGNTIYF.

This chain connects TRBV30 to TRBJ2-7; D possibly corresponds to TRBD2 (6 bases). Germline V gene data show CDR1 as GTSNPN and CDR2 as SVGIG (reference sequence). The CDR3 covers 14 residues. V was cut by 3 bases and J by 0 bases, with 12 bases left in between. DNA for the CDR3: TGTGCCTGGAGCCTGGGACTGGTCTCCTACGAGCAGTACTTC. Translating it yields CAWSLGLVSYEQYF. Full variable domain (rest looked up from reference TRBV30 and TRBJ2-7): SQTIHQWPATLVQPVGSPLSLECTVEGTSNPNLYWYRQAAGRGLQLLFYSVGIGQISSEVPQNLSASRPQDRQFILSSKKLLLSDSGFYLCAWSLGLVSYEQYFGPGTRLTVT.

This chain joins TRBV25-1 and TRBJ2-4; 7 nucleotides align to TRBD2. The CDR3 sequence is 13 residues long. Unmatched junction bases numbered 4, after V lost 5 bases and J lost 6 bases. CDR1 MGHDK and CDR2 SYGVNS come from the germline V gene. The CDR3 spells CASSRWTRNIQYF. The CDR3 region has the DNA TGTGCCAGCAGTCGCTGGACTAGAAACATTCAGTACTTC.

V gene TRBV6-5 combines with J gene TRBJ1-4, with 7 bases matching TRBD1. Trimming took 4 bases from V and 0 from J; bases not matched to a gene: 2. From germline, CDR1 is MNHEY and CDR2 SVGAGI. This CDR3 region has 15 residues. CDR3 sequence: CASSSGQATNEKLFF. The CDR3 coding sequence is TGTGCCAGCAGTTCCGGACAGGCAACTAATGAAAAACTGTTTTTT.

The rearrangement uses TRBV30 and TRBJ2-7; possible D gene TRBD1, 5 bases. V was cut by 7 bases and J by 3 bases, with 13 bases left in between. There are 12 residues in the CDR3. Germline CDR1 is GTSNPN and CDR2 is SVGIG (reference sequence). In DNA, the CDR3 is TGTGCCTTGAAGGGGTTTAACTACGAGCAGTACTTC. Amino acids: CALKGFNYEQYF.

This chain links TRBV12-5 with TRBJ1-1; TRBD1 aligns across 12 bases. V trimming: 1 base; J trimming: 11 bases; junction bases outside the gene matches: 8. The CDR3 consists of 15 residues. Germline values: CDR1 LGHNT, CDR2 FRNRAP. CDR3 sequence reads: CASGLGHGTGGAAFF. CDR3 nucleotide sequence: TGTGCTAGTGGTTTGGGCCACGGGACAGGGGGCGCGGCTTTCTTT.